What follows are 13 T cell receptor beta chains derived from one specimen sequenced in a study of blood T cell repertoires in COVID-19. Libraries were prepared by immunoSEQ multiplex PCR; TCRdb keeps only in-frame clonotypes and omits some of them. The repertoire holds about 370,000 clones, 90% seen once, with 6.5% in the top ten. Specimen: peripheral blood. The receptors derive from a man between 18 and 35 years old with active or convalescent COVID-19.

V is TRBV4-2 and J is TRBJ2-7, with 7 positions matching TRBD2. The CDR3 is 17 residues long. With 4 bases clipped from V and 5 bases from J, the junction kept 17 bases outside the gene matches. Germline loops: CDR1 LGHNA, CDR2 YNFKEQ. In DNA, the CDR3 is TGTGCCAGCAGCCTCCACGGGACTACCCTCCAAGGAGACGAGCAGTACTTC. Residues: CASSLHGTTLQGDEQYF.

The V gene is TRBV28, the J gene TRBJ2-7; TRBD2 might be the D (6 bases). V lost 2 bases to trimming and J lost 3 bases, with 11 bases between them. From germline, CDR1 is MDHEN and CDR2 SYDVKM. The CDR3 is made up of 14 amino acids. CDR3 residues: CASSLIGGSYEQYF. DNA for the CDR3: TGTGCCAGCAGTTTAATCGGAGGGAGCTACGAGCAGTACTTC.

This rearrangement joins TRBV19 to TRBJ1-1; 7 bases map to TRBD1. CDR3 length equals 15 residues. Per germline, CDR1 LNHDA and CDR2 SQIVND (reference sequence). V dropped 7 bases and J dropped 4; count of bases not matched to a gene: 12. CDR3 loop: CASTVFETGITEAFF. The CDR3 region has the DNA TGTGCCAGTACCGTATTCGAGACAGGGATCACTGAAGCTTTCTTT.

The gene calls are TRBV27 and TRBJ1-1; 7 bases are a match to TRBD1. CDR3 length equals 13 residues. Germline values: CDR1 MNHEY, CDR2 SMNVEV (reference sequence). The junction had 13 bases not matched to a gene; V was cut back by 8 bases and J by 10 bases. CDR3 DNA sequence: TGTGCCAGCCGTTCTAGCGACAGGGCAGGAGCTTTCTTT. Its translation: CASRSSDRAGAFF.

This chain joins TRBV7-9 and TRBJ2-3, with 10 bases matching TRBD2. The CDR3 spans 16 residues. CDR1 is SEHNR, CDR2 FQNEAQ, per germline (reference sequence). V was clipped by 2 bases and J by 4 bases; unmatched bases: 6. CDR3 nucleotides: TGTGCCAGCAGCTTACCAAGCGGGGGGGCCCCAGATACGCAGTATTTT. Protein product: CASSLPSGGAPDTQYF.

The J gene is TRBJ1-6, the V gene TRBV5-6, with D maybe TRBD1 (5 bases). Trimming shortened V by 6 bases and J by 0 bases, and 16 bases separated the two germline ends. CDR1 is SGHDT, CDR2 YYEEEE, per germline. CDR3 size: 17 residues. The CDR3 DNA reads TGTGCCAGCACCCCCTCGGGGGAAAGCTCCTATAATTCACCCCTCCACTTT. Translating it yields CASTPSGESSYNSPLHF.

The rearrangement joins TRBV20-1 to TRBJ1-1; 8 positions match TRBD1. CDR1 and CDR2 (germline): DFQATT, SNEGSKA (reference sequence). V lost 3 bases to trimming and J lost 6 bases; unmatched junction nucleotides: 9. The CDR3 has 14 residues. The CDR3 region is CSASRTGIRAEAFF. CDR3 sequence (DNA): TGCAGTGCTAGTAGGACAGGGATTCGCGCTGAAGCTTTCTTT.

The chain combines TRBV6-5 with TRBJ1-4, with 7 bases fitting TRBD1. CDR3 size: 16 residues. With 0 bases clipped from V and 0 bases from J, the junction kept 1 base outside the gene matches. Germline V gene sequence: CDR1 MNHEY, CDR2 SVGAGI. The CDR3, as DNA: TGTGCCAGCAGTTACTCGCAGGGGGCAACTAATGAAAAACTGTTTTTT. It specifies CASSYSQGATNEKLFF.

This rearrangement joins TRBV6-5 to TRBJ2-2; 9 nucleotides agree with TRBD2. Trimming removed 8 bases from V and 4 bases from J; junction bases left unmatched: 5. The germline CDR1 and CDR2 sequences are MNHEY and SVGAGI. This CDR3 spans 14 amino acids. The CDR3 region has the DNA TGTGCCAGCCTAGCGGGATCCACCACCGGGGAGCTGTTTTTT. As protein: CASLAGSTTGELFF.

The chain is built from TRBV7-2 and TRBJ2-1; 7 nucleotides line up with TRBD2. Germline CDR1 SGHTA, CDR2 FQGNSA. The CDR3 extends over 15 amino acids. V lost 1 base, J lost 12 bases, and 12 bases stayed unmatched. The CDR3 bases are TGTGCCAGCAGCTTAGGGCGGGAGCCAACAAGGGTGCAGTTCTTC. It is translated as CASSLGREPTRVQFF.

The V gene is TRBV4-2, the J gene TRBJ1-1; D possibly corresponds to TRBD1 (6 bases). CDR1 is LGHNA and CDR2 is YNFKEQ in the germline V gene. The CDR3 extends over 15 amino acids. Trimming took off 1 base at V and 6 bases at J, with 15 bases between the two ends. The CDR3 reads CASSQGRTGNAEAFF. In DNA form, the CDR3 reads TGTGCCAGCAGCCAAGGGCGAACAGGGAATGCTGAAGCTTTCTTT.

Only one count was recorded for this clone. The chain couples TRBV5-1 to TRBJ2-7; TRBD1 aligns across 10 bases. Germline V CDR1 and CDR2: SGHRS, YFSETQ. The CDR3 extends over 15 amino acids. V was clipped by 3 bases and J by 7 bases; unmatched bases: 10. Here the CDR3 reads CASSSSGTGVEEQYF. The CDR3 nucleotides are TGCGCCAGCAGCTCGTCCGGGACAGGGGTCGAAGAGCAGTACTTC.

The CDR3 sequence is CASSFPTRGNNTEAFF. CDR3 bases: TGTGCCAGCAGTTTCCCCACCAGGGGAAATAACACTGAAGCTTTCTTT. The V and J genes are TRBV28 and TRBJ1-1; D is possibly TRBD1 (6 bases). Germline lookup yields CDR1 MDHEN and CDR2 SYDVKM. This CDR3 has 16 amino acids. V was clipped by 3 bases and J by 2 bases, with 16 bases between them. The full variable domain, its missing parts supplied by reference TRBV28 and TRBJ1-1, is DVKVTQSSRYLVKRTGEKVFLECVQDMDHENMFWYRQDPGLGLRLIYFSYDVKMKEKGDIPEGYSVSREKKERFSLILESASTNQTSMYLCASSFPTRGNNTEAFFGQGTRLTVV.